Below, 15 T cell receptor beta chains from the same sample are listed, as sequenced in a study of T cell repertoires in cytomegalovirus infection. TCRdb re-analysed the reads in MiXCR, keeping a single row per CDR3 protein. The sample shows 150,000 to 200,000 distinct CDR3 sequences, 28% of them seen only once. Sequences were obtained from PBMCs. These receptors were taken from a human donor in good health (CMV status not recorded). Some clones in this sample may be carry-over from other donors' samples.

This clonotype was observed many times. This chain joins TRBV7-2 and TRBJ2-1; TRBD2 matches 7 bases. The junction had 8 bases not matched to a gene; V was cut back by 6 bases and J by 6 bases. Germline V gives CDR1 SGHTA, CDR2 FQGNSA. The CDR3 is 14 amino acids. In DNA form, the CDR3 reads TGTGCCAGCAGTGTCCAGGGAGGGTCCAATGAGCAGTTCTTC. As protein: CASSVQGGSNEQFF.

This chain's CDR3 is CSVELAGQETQYF. CDR3 nucleotides: TGCAGCGTTGAGCTAGCAGGGCAAGAGACCCAGTACTTC. The rearrangement links TRBV29-1 to TRBJ2-5; D is tentatively TRBD1 or TRBD2 (5 bases each). From germline, CDR1 is SQVTM and CDR2 ANQGSEA. The CDR3 is 13 residues long. The V and J ends lost 3 bases and 2 bases respectively, with 10 bases between them.

This clonotype has at least ten counts. The genes are TRBV7-6 and TRBJ2-2, with D possibly called TRBD1 or TRBD2 (6 bases each). Germline V gene sequence: CDR1 SGHVS, CDR2 FNYEAQ. This CDR3 has 14 residues. V dropped 5 bases and J dropped 7 bases, with 14 bases sitting between them. The DNA of the CDR3 is TGTGCCAGCAGCCCCCGGGGGCAACGCGGGGAGCTGTTTTTT. Residues: CASSPRGQRGELFF.

There are a few counts of this clonotype. The chain links TRBV5-1 to TRBJ2-7; 8 positions match TRBD1. The V segment lost 4 bases and the J segment 7 bases; nucleotides outside the gene matches: 13. Germline V lookup: CDR1 SGHRS, CDR2 YFSETQ. This CDR3 spans 15 amino acids. CDR3 residues: CASSTATFTGGEQYF. The CDR3 DNA follows: TGCGCCAGCAGCACCGCCACCTTTACAGGGGGAGAGCAGTACTTC.

The chain carries TRBV2 and TRBJ1-2; TRBD1 agrees at 7 bases. J was trimmed by 8 bases and V by 2 bases; bases with no gene match: 11. The CDR3 spans 15 residues. The germline V gene encodes CDR1 SNHLY and CDR2 FYNNEI. CDR3: CASSEIRGQGVGYTF. DNA of the CDR3: TGTGCCAGCAGTGAAATCAGAGGGCAGGGGGTAGGCTACACCTTC.

This chain connects TRBV6-2 or TRBV6-3 to TRBJ2-2; D might be TRBD1 or TRBD2, each matching 5 bases. The CDR3 has 12 residues. Germline CDR1 reads MNHEY; CDR2 reads SVGEGT. V lost 5 bases to trimming and J lost 9 bases, with 10 bases between them. The CDR3 here is CASSGGPWELFF. The CDR3 DNA follows: TGTGCCAGCAGTGGGGGACCGTGGGAGCTGTTTTTT.

The rearrangement uses TRBV20-1 and TRBJ1-2; a weak D match, TRBD1 (6 bases). The V and J ends lost 4 bases and 1 base respectively, with 19 bases between them. The CDR3 has 16 amino acids. The germline V gene encodes CDR1 DFQATT and CDR2 SNEGSKA (reference sequence). CDR3 DNA sequence: TGCAGTGCTATCCCTAGTTACACAGGGAGTAACTATGGCTACACCTTC. It codes for CSAIPSYTGSNYGYTF.

V gene TRBV5-1 combines with J gene TRBJ2-3; unclear D gene. This CDR3 has 17 residues. The germline V gene has CDR1 SGHRS and CDR2 YFSETQ. The V end was cut by 2 bases, the J end by 3 bases, with 19 bases between. This CDR3 reads CASSFTSGRPKTDTQYF. As DNA, the CDR3 is TGCGCCAGCAGCTTTACCTCGGGCAGGCCGAAGACAGATACGCAGTATTTT. The whole variable domain, remainder taken from reference TRBV5-1 and TRBJ2-3, is KAGVTQTPRYLIKTRGQQVTLSCSPISGHRSVSWYQQTPGQGLQFLFEYFSETQRNKGNFPGRFSGRQFSNSRSEMNVSTLELGDSALYLCASSFTSGRPKTDTQYFGPGTRLTVL.

This clonotype was seen many times. V and J are TRBV6-1 and TRBJ2-6; 11 bases fit TRBD2. Germline V CDR1 and CDR2: MNHNS, SASEGT. V lost 6 bases to trimming and J lost 0 bases; unmatched junction nucleotides: 7. The CDR3 sequence is 18 residues long. CDR3 sequence (DNA): TGTGCCAGCAGATACCGGACTAGCGGGTTCTCTGGGGCCAACGTCCTGACTTTC. Protein product: CASRYRTSGFSGANVLTF.

In this sample, this clonotype turned up a few times. The rearrangement links TRBV20-1 to TRBJ1-1, with 12 bases aligning to TRBD1. The CDR3 is made up of 19 amino acids. J was trimmed by 3 bases and V by 0 bases; bases with no gene match: 14. Germline assignment: CDR1 DFQATT and CDR2 SNEGSKA (reference sequence). CDR3: CSARDRKGQGALRDTEAFF. In DNA, the CDR3 is TGCAGTGCTAGAGATAGGAAGGGACAGGGGGCTTTGAGGGACACTGAAGCTTTCTTT.

There are a few counts of this clonotype. The chain has TRBV7-3 and TRBJ2-2, with D perhaps matching TRBD2 (5 bases). The CDR3 covers 14 residues. CDR1 is SGHTA and CDR2 is FQGTGA in the germline V gene. V shed 5 bases and J shed 4 bases, with 11 bases lying between them. CDR3 nucleotide sequence: TGTGCCAGCAGCCCCCCTGGGAGCACCGGGGAGCTGTTTTTT. It yields the protein CASSPPGSTGELFF.

This clonotype was observed a few times. V usage is TRBV12-3 or TRBV12-4 and J usage is TRBJ1-4, with D uncertain. Trimming took 5 bases from V and 0 from J, leaving 16 bases between them. This CDR3 has 17 amino acids. CDR3: CASSPGSWFATNEKLFF. The CDR3 region has the DNA TGTGCCAGCAGTCCCGGCTCGTGGTTTGCAACTAATGAAAAACTGTTTTTT.

This sequence joins TRBV6-5 and TRBJ1-6; D not resolved. This CDR3 has 16 amino acids. Between the trimmed V and J ends, which lost 6 bases and 0 bases, there was a span of 12 bases. From germline, CDR1 is MNHEY and CDR2 SVGAGI. CDR3 sequence reads: CASRVISSSYNSPLHF. The CDR3 coding sequence is TGTGCCAGCAGGGTCATTTCGAGCTCCTATAATTCACCCCTCCACTTT.

The CDR3 reads CSARWGGDTQYF. DNA for the CDR3: TGCAGTGCTAGATGGGGAGGGGATACGCAGTATTTT. V usage is TRBV20-1 and J usage is TRBJ2-3; TRBD2 agrees at 7 bases. The ends lost 2 bases at V and 6 bases at J; junction bases unmatched: 2. The V gene's germline CDR1 is DFQATT and CDR2 SNEGSKA (reference sequence). The CDR3 spans 12 residues.

This clonotype was counted at least ten times. The chain joins TRBV7-9 to TRBJ1-1; 8 bases are shared with TRBD1. This CDR3 has 16 amino acids. CDR1 is SEHNR, CDR2 FQNEAQ, per germline (reference sequence). With V trimmed by 4 bases and J by 1 base, 8 bases remained unmatched. The CDR3 region has the DNA TGTGCCAGCAGCTCGACCCACAGGGGGGGGAACACTGAAGCTTTCTTT. This codes for CASSSTHRGGNTEAFF.